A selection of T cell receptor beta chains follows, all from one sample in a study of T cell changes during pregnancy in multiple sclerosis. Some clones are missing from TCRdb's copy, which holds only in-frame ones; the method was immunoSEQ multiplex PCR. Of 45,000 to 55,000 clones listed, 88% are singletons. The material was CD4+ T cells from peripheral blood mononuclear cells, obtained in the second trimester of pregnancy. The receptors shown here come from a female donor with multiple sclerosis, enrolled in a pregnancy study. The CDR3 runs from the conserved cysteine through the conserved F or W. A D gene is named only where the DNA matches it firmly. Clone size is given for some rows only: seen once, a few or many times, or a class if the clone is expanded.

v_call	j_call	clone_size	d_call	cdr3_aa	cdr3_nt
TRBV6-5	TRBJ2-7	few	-	CASSYGGKSYEQYF	TGTGCCAGCAGTTACGGGGGGAAATCCTACGAGCAGTACTTC
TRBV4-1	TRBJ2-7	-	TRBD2	CASSRTSYNWPGDEQYF	TGCGCCAGCAGCCGGACTAGCTATAATTGGCCGGGGGACGAGCAGTACTTC
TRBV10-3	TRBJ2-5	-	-	CAIREGRGETQYF	TGTGCCATCAGGGAGGGGCGGGGAGAGACCCAGTACTTC
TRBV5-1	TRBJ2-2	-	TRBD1	CASSSDRDRGPTGELFF	TGCGCCAGCAGCTCCGACCGGGACAGGGGACCTACCGGGGAGCTGTTTTTT
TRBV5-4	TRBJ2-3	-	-	CASSLGARVENTQYF	TGTGCCAGCAGCTTGGGGGCCAGGGTGGAGAATACGCAGTATTTT
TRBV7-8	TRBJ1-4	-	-	CASSPRQFEANEKLFF	TGTGCCAGCAGCCCCCGGCAGTTCGAGGCTAATGAAAAACTGTTTTTT
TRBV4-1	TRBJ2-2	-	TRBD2	CASSQEVRLAGESGELFF	TGCGCCAGCAGCCAAGAAGTAAGACTAGCGGGAGAGTCCGGGGAGCTGTTTTTT
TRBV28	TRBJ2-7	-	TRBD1	CASRAMGQGAYEQYF	TGTGCCAGCAGGGCTATGGGACAGGGGGCTTACGAGCAGTACTTC
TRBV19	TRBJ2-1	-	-	CASTPGLLRGDEQFF	TGTGCCAGTACCCCAGGACTTCTACGAGGCGATGAGCAGTTCTTC
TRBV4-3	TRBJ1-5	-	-	CASSQDSRGWTSNQPQHF	TGCGCCAGCAGCCAAGACTCAAGGGGGTGGACGAGCAATCAGCCCCAGCATTTT
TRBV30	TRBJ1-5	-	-	CAWSGGFGEINQPQHF	TGTGCCTGGAGTGGCGGGTTCGGGGAAATCAATCAGCCCCAGCATTTT
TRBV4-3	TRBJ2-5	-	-	CASSQWGDGNQETQYF	TGCGCCAGCAGCCAATGGGGAGACGGGAACCAAGAGACCCAGTACTTC
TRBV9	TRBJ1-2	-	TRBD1	CASSDRRGRGYGYTF	TGTGCCAGCAGCGACAGGAGGGGGCGCGGCTATGGCTACACCTTC
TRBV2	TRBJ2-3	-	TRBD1	CASKGGWDTQYF	TGTGCCAGCAAAGGGGGCTGGGATACGCAGTATTTT
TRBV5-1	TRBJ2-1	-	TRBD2	CASSLSEHSGTGNEQFF	TGCGCCAGCAGCTTGTCGGAGCATAGCGGGACGGGCAATGAGCAGTTCTTC
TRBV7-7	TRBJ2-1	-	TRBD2	CASSLRLAANLDDNEQFF	TGTGCCAGCAGCTTGCGGCTAGCGGCAAACCTCGATGACAATGAGCAGTTCTTC
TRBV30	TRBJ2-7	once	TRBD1	CAWAGTGNEQYF	TGTGCCTGGGCCGGGACAGGGAACGAGCAGTACTTC
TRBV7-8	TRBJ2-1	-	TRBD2	CASSLRGGLAGGPYYNEQFF	TGTGCCAGCAGCTTACGAGGGGGACTAGCGGGAGGGCCTTACTACAATGAGCAGTTCTTC
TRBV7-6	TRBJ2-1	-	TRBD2	CASSSRLAGGRYNEQFF	TGTGCCAGCAGCTCCCGACTAGCGGGAGGCCGCTACAATGAGCAGTTCTTC
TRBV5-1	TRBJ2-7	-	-	CASSLMGGPHEQYF	TGCGCCAGCAGCTTAATGGGGGGGCCCCACGAGCAGTACTTC
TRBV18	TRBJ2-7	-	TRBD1	CASSLGQEAYEQYF	TGTGCCAGCTCCCTCGGACAGGAGGCCTACGAGCAGTACTTC
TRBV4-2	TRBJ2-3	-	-	CASSQMEGLGTDTQYF	TGTGCCAGCAGCCAAATGGAGGGCCTTGGCACAGATACGCAGTATTTT